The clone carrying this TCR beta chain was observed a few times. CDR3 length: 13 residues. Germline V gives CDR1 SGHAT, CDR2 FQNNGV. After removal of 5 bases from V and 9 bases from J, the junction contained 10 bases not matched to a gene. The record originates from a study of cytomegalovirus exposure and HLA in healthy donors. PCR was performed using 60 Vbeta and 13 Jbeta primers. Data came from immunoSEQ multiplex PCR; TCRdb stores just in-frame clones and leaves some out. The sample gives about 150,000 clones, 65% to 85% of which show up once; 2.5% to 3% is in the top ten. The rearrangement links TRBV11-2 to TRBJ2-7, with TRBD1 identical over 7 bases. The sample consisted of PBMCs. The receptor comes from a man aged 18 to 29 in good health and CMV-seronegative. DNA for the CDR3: TGTGCCAGCAGCAAGACAGGGTTTCTGGGGCAGTACTTC. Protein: CASSKTGFLGQYF.